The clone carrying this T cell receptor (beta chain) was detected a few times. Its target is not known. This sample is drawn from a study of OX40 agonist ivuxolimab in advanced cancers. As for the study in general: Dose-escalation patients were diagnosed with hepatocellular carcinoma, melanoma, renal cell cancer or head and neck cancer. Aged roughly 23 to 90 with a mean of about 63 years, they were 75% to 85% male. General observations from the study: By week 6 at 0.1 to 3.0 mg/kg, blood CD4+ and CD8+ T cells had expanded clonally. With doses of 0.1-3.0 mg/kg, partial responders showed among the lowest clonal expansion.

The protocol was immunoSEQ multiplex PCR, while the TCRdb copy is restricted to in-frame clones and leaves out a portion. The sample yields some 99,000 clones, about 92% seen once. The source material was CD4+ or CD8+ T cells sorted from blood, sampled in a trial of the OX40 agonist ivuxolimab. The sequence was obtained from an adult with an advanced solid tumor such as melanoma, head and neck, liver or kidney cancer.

The CDR3 spells CASSLNGRSEQYF. The CDR3 DNA reads TGTGCCAGCAGCTTAAATGGGCGGAGTGAGCAGTACTTC. V usage is TRBV11-2 and J usage is TRBJ2-7, with D uncertain. Deletions cut 2 bases from V and 7 bases from J, with 12 bases between. The CDR3 length is 13 residues. In germline, CDR1 is SGHAT, CDR2 FQNNGV.